The T cell receptor (beta chain) described here comes from a study of shared clonotypes between healthy human individuals. Study outcomes and limitations: The donor pool, a small one, limited the genetic and exposure-history diversity represented.

Germline-derived CDR1 and CDR2 are SNHLY and FYNNEI. V was cut by 3 bases and J by 7 bases, with 10 bases left in between. The CDR3 runs 13 residues. Deep-level assay runs were performed. Method: immunoSEQ multiplex PCR; TCRdb's copy keeps in-frame clones and lacks some. The repertoire holds a few hundred thousand clones, with just over 75% as singletons. Details on this clone: Its antigen is unidentified.

The receptor was isolated from a woman in her thirties or forties in good health. Some clones in this sample may be carry-over from other donors' samples. V gene TRBV2 combines with J gene TRBJ2-4, with a tentative D call TRBD1 (6 bases). Sequenced sample: PBMCs. This CDR3 is CASSELQGNIQYF. As DNA, the CDR3 is TGTGCCAGCAGTGAGTTACAGGGCAACATTCAGTACTTC.